This T cell receptor (beta chain) stems from a study of T cell repertoires in cytomegalovirus infection. Overall study: Indications of both CMV infection and matching HLA type were provided by public TCR beta signatures. Findings and caveats of the study: Cumulated frequencies of public TCR beta families served to identify carriers of CMV plus the relevant HLA. Dominating the ex vivo response were TCR beta clonotypes that were CMV-specific and HLA-C-restricted.

The CDR3 has 16 residues. The germline V and J ends were trimmed by 1 base and 3 bases, with 15 bases remaining between them. Germline V CDR1 and CDR2: SGHTA, FQGNSA. The sample holds many counts of this clonotype. Antigen: not known. TCRdb used MiXCR to reprocess the reads, holding one entry per CDR3 protein. The data contain 310,000 or so distinct CDR3 sequences, roughly 23% of them singletons. The rearrangement uses TRBV7-2 and TRBJ1-1; D perhaps matches TRBD1 (5 bases). The TCR was taken from a human donor in good health (CMV status not recorded). Some clones in this sample may be carry-over from other donors' samples. Sequencing was carried out using PBMCs. The CDR3 nucleotides are TGTGCCAGCAGCTTAGACATTCGGGGGACCGACACTGAAGCTTTCTTT. Translated, it gives CASSLDIRGTDTEAFF. The variable domain in full, with the rest retrieved from reference TRBV7-2 and TRBJ1-1, is GAGVSQSPSNKVTEKGKDVELRCDPISGHTALYWYRQSLGQGLEFLIYFQGNSAPDKSGLPSDRFSAERTGGSVSTLTIQRTQQEDSAVYLCASSLDIRGTDTEAFFGQGTRLTVV.